The sequence of this T cell receptor beta chain was determined in a study of T cells in Graves' hyperthyroidism and ophthalmopathy. Study-level results: Ophthalmopathy was distinguished from stable hyperthyroidism by 13 V-J signatures.

Amplified TCR beta CDR3 regions derived from RNA transcripts. A set of HTBI primers served as the primers for a first-round RT-PCR of the TCR CDR3. Using its own MiXCR run on the multiplex PCR reads, TCRdb lists one record per CDR3 protein. The sample has some 560,000 distinct CDR3 sequences, roughly 15% seen once. Hyperthyroidism was newly diagnosed in patients aged 18 to 65 (duration under 2 months). Lactation, pregnancy, other autoimmune disease or uncontrolled infection led to exclusion of patients. PBMCs were derived from 7.5 to 10 ml fresh peripheral blood. This clonotype was recorded at least ten times. Its antigen is currently unknown. Trimming took off 3 bases at V and 7 bases at J, with 9 bases between the two ends. Germline assignment: CDR1 SNHLY and CDR2 FYNNEI. The CDR3 is made up of 12 amino acids.

Material for sequencing was blood. This TCR was sampled from a woman between 40 and 50 years old with Graves' hyperthyroidism. This chain joins TRBV2 and TRBJ1-2, with D hard to call. CDR3 protein: CASSDLGSGYTF. The CDR3 DNA is TGTGCCAGCAGTGATTTAGGGTCTGGCTACACCTTC. The full variable domain, with the rest looked up from reference TRBV2 and TRBJ1-2, is EPEVTQTPSHQVTQMGQEVILRCVPISNHLYFYWYRQILGQKVEFLVSFYNNEISEKSEIFDDQFSVERPDGSNFTLKIRSTKLEDSAMYFCASSDLGSGYTFGSGTRLTVV.